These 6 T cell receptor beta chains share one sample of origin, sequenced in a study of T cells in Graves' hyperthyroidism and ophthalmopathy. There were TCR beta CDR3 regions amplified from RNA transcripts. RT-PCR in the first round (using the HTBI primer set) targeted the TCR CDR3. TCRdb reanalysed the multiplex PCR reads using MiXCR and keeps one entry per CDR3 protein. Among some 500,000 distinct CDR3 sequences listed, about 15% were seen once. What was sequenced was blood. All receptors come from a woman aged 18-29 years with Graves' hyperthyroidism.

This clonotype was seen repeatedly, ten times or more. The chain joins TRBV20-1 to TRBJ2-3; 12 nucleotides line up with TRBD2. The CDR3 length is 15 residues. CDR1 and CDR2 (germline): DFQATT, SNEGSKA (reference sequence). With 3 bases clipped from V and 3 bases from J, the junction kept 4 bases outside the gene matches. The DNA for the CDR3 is TGCAGTGCTAGGTCCGGGACTAGCGGGACAGATACGCAGTATTTT. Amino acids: CSARSGTSGTDTQYF.

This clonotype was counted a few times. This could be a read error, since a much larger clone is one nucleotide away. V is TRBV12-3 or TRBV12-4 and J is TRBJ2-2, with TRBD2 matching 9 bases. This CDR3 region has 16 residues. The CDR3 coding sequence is TGTGCCAGCAGTTTCATAGCGGGAGCGGACACCGGGGAGCTGTCTTTT. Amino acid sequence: CASSFIAGADTGELSF.

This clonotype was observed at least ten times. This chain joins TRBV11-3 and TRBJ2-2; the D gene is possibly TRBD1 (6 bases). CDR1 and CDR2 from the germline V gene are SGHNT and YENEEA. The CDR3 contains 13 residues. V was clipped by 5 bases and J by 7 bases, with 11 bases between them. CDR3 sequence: CASSNRDNGELFF. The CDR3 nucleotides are TGTGCCAGCAGCAACCGGGACAACGGGGAGCTGTTTTTT.

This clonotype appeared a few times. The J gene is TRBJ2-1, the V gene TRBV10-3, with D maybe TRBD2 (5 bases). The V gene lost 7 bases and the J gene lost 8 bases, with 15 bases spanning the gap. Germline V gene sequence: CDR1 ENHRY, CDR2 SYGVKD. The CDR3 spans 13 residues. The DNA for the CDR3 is TGTGCCATCACGCGAGGGCCCGGCGATGAGCAGTTCTTC. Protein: CAITRGPGDEQFF.

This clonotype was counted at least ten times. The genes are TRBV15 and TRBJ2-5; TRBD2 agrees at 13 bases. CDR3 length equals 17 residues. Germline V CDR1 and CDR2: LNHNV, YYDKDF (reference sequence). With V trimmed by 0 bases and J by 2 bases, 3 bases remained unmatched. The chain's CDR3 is CATSRDRLAGGQETQYF. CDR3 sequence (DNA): TGTGCCACCAGCAGAGACAGACTAGCGGGAGGACAAGAGACCCAGTACTTC.

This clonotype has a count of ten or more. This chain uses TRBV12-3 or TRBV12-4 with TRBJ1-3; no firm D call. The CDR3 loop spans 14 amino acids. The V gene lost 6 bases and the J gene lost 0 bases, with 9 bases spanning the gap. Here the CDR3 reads CASRYSSSGNTIYF. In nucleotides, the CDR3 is TGTGCCAGCAGGTATTCCAGCTCTGGAAACACCATATATTTT.